This entry lists 18 T cell receptor beta chains sequenced from one sample in a study of shared clonotypes between healthy human individuals. This table comes from immunoSEQ multiplex PCR, and its TCRdb copy is limited to in-frame clones, with some not included. There are approximately 2.4 million clones in the sample; nearly 97% occur only once, and 0.1% to 0.15% lies in the top ten. Sample: naive CD4+ T cells sorted from blood. The subset was: CD45RA+ positively selected. These receptors were taken from a man aged 18-30 years in good health.

The chain is built from TRBV9 and TRBJ2-5; 8 bases agree with TRBD1. Germline-derived CDR1 and CDR2 are SGDLS and YYNGEE. CDR3 length: 15 residues. V was clipped by 2 bases and J by 4 bases; unmatched bases: 7. As DNA, the CDR3 is TGTGCCAGCAGCGTTGCCGGGACAGGAGTAGAGACCCAGTACTTC. Amino acid sequence: CASSVAGTGVETQYF.

The rearrangement uses TRBV10-3 and TRBJ2-7; possible D gene TRBD2, 6 bases. V was trimmed by 2 bases and J by 3 bases, leaving 14 bases between them. The germline CDR1 and CDR2 sequences are ENHRY and SYGVKD. The CDR3 has 15 amino acids. The CDR3 protein is CAISESGSGNYEQYF. The CDR3 region has the DNA TGTGCCATCAGTGAGAGCGGTAGCGGTAACTACGAGCAGTACTTC.

The chain joins TRBV6-1 to TRBJ1-4, with a weak D call TRBD1 (5 bases). Trimming removed 6 bases at V and 7 bases at J, with 12 bases between. Per germline, CDR1 MNHNS and CDR2 SASEGT. This CDR3 is 13 amino acids long. The CDR3 sequence is CASSDRDPEKLFF. CDR3 DNA sequence: TGTGCCAGCAGCGACCGGGACCCTGAAAAACTGTTTTTT.

The J gene is TRBJ1-2, the V gene TRBV5-5; 7 nucleotides align to TRBD1. V dropped 7 bases and J dropped 8; count of bases not matched to a gene: 11. In germline, CDR1 is SGHKS, CDR2 YYEKEE (reference sequence). The CDR3 loop spans 13 amino acids. The CDR3 sequence is CASGDREERGYTF. The CDR3 DNA follows: TGTGCCAGCGGTGACAGGGAAGAGAGAGGCTACACCTTC.

The gene calls are TRBV5-3 and TRBJ2-1, with 9 bases aligning to TRBD2. TRBV5-3 is an open reading frame, and its role is uncertain. The CDR3 contains 14 residues. The V and J ends lost 3 bases and 5 bases, in that order; junction bases with no gene match: 3. In nucleotides, the CDR3 is TGTGCCAGAAGCTCTAGCGGGGCTGACAATGAGCAGTTCTTC. Its protein is CARSSSGADNEQFF.

The V gene is TRBV5-4, the J gene TRBJ2-3; unclear D gene. Germline assignment: CDR1 SGHNT and CDR2 YYREEE (reference sequence). V was shortened by 0 bases and J by 2 bases, with 10 bases between the two germline ends. There are 15 residues in the CDR3. The CDR3 loop is CASSLVHRTTDTQYF. In DNA form, the CDR3 reads TGTGCCAGCAGCTTGGTGCACCGCACCACAGATACGCAGTATTTT.

The J gene is TRBJ2-3, the V gene TRBV5-1; possible D gene TRBD2, 6 bases. Per germline, CDR1 SGHRS and CDR2 YFSETQ. The CDR3 totals 14 residues. V was clipped by 9 bases and J by 2 bases, with 16 bases between them. The CDR3 loop reads CATSAGGNTDTQYF. The CDR3 DNA reads TGCGCCACCTCGGCCGGGGGAAACACAGATACGCAGTATTTT. Full variable domain (remainder filled in from reference TRBV5-1 and TRBJ2-3): KAGVTQTPRYLIKTRGQQVTLSCSPISGHRSVSWYQQTPGQGLQFLFEYFSETQRNKGNFPGRFSGRQFSNSRSEMNVSTLELGDSALYLCATSAGGNTDTQYFGPGTRLTVL.

The chain is built from TRBV5-3 and TRBJ2-7, with 8 bases fitting TRBD2. TRBV5-3 is identified as an open reading frame with a role that is uncertain. This CDR3 spans 16 amino acids. V lost 4 bases and J lost 6; bases outside the gene matches: 15. For the CDR3, the DNA is TGTGCCAGAAGCCGGCGCGGGGGGTTTCAGGGAGGCGAGCAGTACTTC. This encodes CARSRRGGFQGGEQYF.

This clone was observed a single time. The rearrangement joins TRBV6-1 to TRBJ1-6; a weak D match, TRBD1 (6 bases). Trimming took 5 bases from V and 14 from J, leaving 13 bases between them. This CDR3 has 12 amino acids. Germline CDR1 and CDR2: MNHNS and SASEGT. Written as DNA, the CDR3 is TGTGCCAGCAGTACCCTAGGGGGAACCCTCCACTTT. Translating gives CASSTLGGTLHF.

This chain links TRBV10-3 with TRBJ2-5; D may be TRBD2 (6 bases). V lost 0 bases to trimming and J lost 5 bases, with 10 bases between them. Germline values: CDR1 ENHRY, CDR2 SYGVKD. The CDR3 runs to 14 residues. CDR3 in amino acids: CAISESQGGETQYF. In DNA, the CDR3 is TGTGCCATCAGTGAGTCTCAGGGAGGCGAGACCCAGTACTTC.

This clone was recorded only once. CDR3 DNA sequence: TGTGCCAGCAGCCGCGGGACAGGGTTCCACTTT. Translating gives CASSRGTGFHF. V usage is TRBV5-8 and J usage is TRBJ1-6; 9 bases line up with TRBD1. V gave up 4 bases and J gave up 17 bases; unmatched junction bases: 4. The CDR3 consists of 11 residues. Germline lookup yields CDR1 SGHTS and CDR2 YDEGEE.

The rearrangement uses TRBV11-2 and TRBJ1-1; TRBD1 aligns across 11 bases. With V trimmed by 4 bases and J by 4 bases, 5 bases remained unmatched. This CDR3 is 15 amino acids long. Germline V lookup: CDR1 SGHAT, CDR2 FQNNGV. CDR3 in amino acids: CASSSRTGGVTEAFF. CDR3 in DNA: TGTGCCAGCAGCTCGAGGACAGGGGGCGTCACTGAAGCTTTCTTT.

This sequence joins TRBV5-1 and TRBJ2-5; 13 positions match TRBD2. Germline CDR1 and CDR2: SGHRS and YFSETQ. The CDR3 length is 14 residues. V dropped 6 bases and J dropped 5; count of bases not matched to a gene: 4. CDR3 region: CASTGLAGVETQYF. In DNA, the CDR3 is TGCGCCAGCACCGGACTAGCGGGGGTGGAGACCCAGTACTTC.

V and J are TRBV6-5 and TRBJ1-2; weak D call: TRBD1 (6 bases). Trimming removed 2 bases at V and 3 bases at J, with 13 bases between. The CDR3 is made up of 15 amino acids. The germline V gene has CDR1 MNHEY and CDR2 SVGAGI. This CDR3 reads CASSYGGGPHYGYTF. CDR3 nucleotides: TGTGCCAGCAGTTACGGGGGGGGGCCCCACTATGGCTACACCTTC.

A note on this clone: Other DNA sequences of this sample code for an identical CDR3. The chain recombines TRBV18 with TRBJ1-2; 7 nucleotides align to TRBD1. V trimming: 2 bases; J trimming: 4 bases; junction bases outside the gene matches: 4. Looked up from germline, CDR1 is KGHSH and CDR2 is LQKENI. The CDR3 length is 14 residues. The CDR3 region is CASSPGQESYGYTF. Written as DNA, the CDR3 is TGTGCCAGCTCACCAGGACAGGAAAGCTATGGCTACACCTTC.

The chain recombines TRBV7-9 with TRBJ1-3; maybe TRBD1 (5 bases). Deletions cut 1 base from V and 1 base from J, with 14 bases between. The CDR3 extends over 17 amino acids. CDR1 and CDR2 (germline): SEHNR, FQNEAQ (reference sequence). CDR3 sequence (DNA): TGTGCCAGCAGCTTAGAAGTGGCACCAGGGTCTGGAAACACCATATATTTT. The encoded protein is CASSLEVAPGSGNTIYF.

The V gene is TRBV5-1, the J gene TRBJ2-2, with D possibly matching TRBD1 (5 bases). V lost 4 bases to trimming and J lost 6 bases, with 13 bases between them. CDR3 length: 14 amino acids. Germline V CDR1 and CDR2: SGHRS, YFSETQ. The CDR3 DNA sequence: TGCGCCAGCAGCATAGGGGTTGGAGCCGGGGAGCTGTTTTTT. Amino acids: CASSIGVGAGELFF.

CDR3 coding DNA: TGTGCCAGCAGTGAAGCGGATCTATACCGTTTTCTAGCCAAAAACATTCAGTACTTC. This encodes CASSEADLYRFLAKNIQYF. The chain joins TRBV6-1 to TRBJ2-4, with D hard to call. Trimming shortened V by 0 bases and J by 0 bases, and 18 bases separated the two germline ends. The CDR3 covers 19 residues. The germline V gene encodes CDR1 MNHNS and CDR2 SASEGT.